These T cell receptor beta chains were read from a single sample in a study of cytomegalovirus exposure and HLA in healthy donors. Assay: immunoSEQ multiplex PCR; the TCRdb copy retains only in-frame clones and omits some. Among roughly 190,000 clones listed, more than 75% were seen once. Sequences were obtained from PBMCs. The receptor set was obtained from a woman aged 18-30 years in good health and CMV-seronegative. Both conserved end residues are part of each CDR3. A D gene is named only where the DNA matches it firmly. For some rows the clone size is stated as once, few or many, or as a class when expanded; others skip it.

>TRBJ2-7|-|TRBD2|TRBV6-1
CASKIAGGTSYEQYF
TGTGCCAGCAAGATAGCGGGAGGGACCTCCTACGAGCAGTACTTC
>TRBJ2-7|-|-|TRBV6-5
CASSYLGQESYEQYF
TGTGCCAGCAGTTACCTGGGACAAGAGTCCTACGAGCAGTACTTC
>TRBJ1-1|-|-|TRBV27
CASSLSLLVGEATEAFF
TGTGCCAGCAGTTTATCGCTATTAGTCGGTGAGGCCACTGAAGCTTTCTTT
>TRBJ1-1|once|-|TRBV28
CASYQQGNTEAFF
TGTGCCAGCTACCAACAGGGGAACACTGAAGCTTTCTTT
>TRBJ1-1|-|-|TRBV5-1
CASSLAVPNTEAFF
TGCGCCAGCAGCTTGGCAGTACCGAACACTGAAGCTTTCTTT
>TRBJ2-1|-|-|TRBV27
CASSLASYNEQFF
TGTGCCAGCAGTTTGGCCTCCTACAATGAGCAGTTCTTC
>TRBJ2-1|once|TRBD1|TRBV7-9
CASSFPGQGYNEQFF
TGTGCCAGCAGCTTTCCGGGACAGGGTTACAATGAGCAGTTCTTC
>TRBJ2-3|-|TRBD2|TRBV19
CASSIVAGGTDTQYF
TGTGCCAGTAGTATAGTAGCGGGAGGAACAGATACGCAGTATTTT
>TRBJ2-6|few|-|TRBV21-1
CASSSLQGDAVLTF
TGTGCCAGCAGCAGTCTTCAGGGGGACGCCGTCCTGACTTTC
>TRBJ2-5|-|TRBD2|TRBV2
CASSESLAGVETQYF
TGTGCCAGCAGTGAAAGCCTAGCGGGAGTTGAGACCCAGTACTTC
>TRBJ1-6|-|-|TRBV11-2
CASSLEERPLHF
TGTGCCAGCAGCTTAGAGGAGCGACCCCTCCACTTT
>TRBJ2-7|-|TRBD1|TRBV5-4
CASSSGTGPSYEQYF
TGTGCCAGCAGCTCCGGGACAGGTCCTTCCTACGAGCAGTACTTC
>TRBJ2-3|-|TRBD1|TRBV13
CASSLALTGLTDTQYF
TGTGCCAGCAGCTTAGCCCTGACAGGGTTGACAGATACGCAGTATTTT
>TRBJ2-3|-|TRBD1|TRBV19
CASSRDRGSTDTQYF
TGTGCCAGTAGTAGGGACAGGGGATCAACAGATACGCAGTATTTT
>TRBJ2-1|-|TRBD2|TRBV2
CASSPGGRLAGGNEQFF
TGTGCCAGCAGCCCCGGGGGGAGGCTAGCGGGGGGGAATGAGCAGTTCTTC
>TRBJ2-1|-|-|TRBV6-5
CASSYSGGAYYNEQFF
TGTGCCAGCAGTTACTCCGGGGGAGCGTACTACAATGAGCAGTTCTTC
>TRBJ2-5|-|-|TRBV11-2
CASSFRVQETQYF
TGTGCCAGCAGCTTCAGGGTGCAAGAGACCCAGTACTTC
>TRBJ1-1|-|-|TRBV28
CASSRPRTVNTEAFF
TGTGCCAGCAGTAGGCCCCGGACAGTGAACACTGAAGCTTTCTTT
>TRBJ1-5|-|-|TRBV5-6
CASSTQGLGGQPQHF
TGTGCCAGCAGCACCCAGGGTCTCGGGGGACAGCCCCAGCATTTT
>TRBJ2-5|-|TRBD2|TRBV5-1
CASSSALGREGSETQYF
TGCGCCAGCAGCTCGGCCCTGGGACGGGAGGGTTCAGAGACCCAGTACTTC
>TRBJ1-3|-|-|TRBV30
CAWTLPGGHTGNTIYF
TGTGCCTGGACCCTTCCTGGGGGCCATACTGGAAACACCATATATTTT
>TRBJ1-1|-|-|TRBV5-6
CASSLDAGRNTEAFF
TGTGCCAGCAGCTTGGATGCGGGAAGGAACACTGAAGCTTTCTTT
>TRBJ2-3|once|-|TRBV11-2
CASSLERGTHTDTQYF
TGTGCCAGCAGCTTAGAAAGGGGAACACACACAGATACGCAGTATTTT
>TRBJ2-2|-|-|TRBV7-5
CVRSQPGLAGGPGGELFF
TGTGTCAGAAGCCAACCGGGACTAGCGGGGGGGCCGGGCGGGGAGCTGTTTTTT
>TRBJ2-1|-|TRBD2|TRBV7-9
CASSLTTSGRPEEQFF
TGTGCCAGCAGCCTAACGACTAGCGGGCGCCCCGAGGAGCAGTTCTTC
>TRBJ1-1|-|TRBD1|TRBV7-2
CASSFQGARRTEAFF
TGTGCCAGCAGCTTTCAGGGGGCGAGAAGGACTGAAGCTTTCTTT
>TRBJ2-3|-|-|TRBV30
CAWGLDDTQYF
TGTGCCTGGGGCCTAGACGATACGCAGTATTTT
>TRBJ1-1|-|-|TRBV7-9
CASSTPGKNTEAFF
TGTGCCAGCAGCACCCCCGGGAAGAACACTGAAGCTTTCTTT